The 28 T cell receptor beta chains below come from one sample, sequenced in a study of CD4 T cells in relation to SARS-CoV-2 and coronaviruses. The unexposed donors gave CD4+ T cells in about 2011-2019, prior to COVID-19. After 10 to 11 days of culture, CD4+ T cells were isolated. Assay: immunoSEQ multiplex PCR; the TCRdb copy retains only in-frame clones and omits some. The sample carries about 20,000 clones, about three fifths recorded once. Their antigens are not known. The specimen was CD4+ T cells from PBMCs, cultured in vitro. Receptor source: a human donor in good health.

This clone was seen just once. The chain has TRBV7-2 and TRBJ2-1; possibly TRBD2 for D (6 bases). CDR1 is SGHTA, CDR2 FQGNSA, per germline. V was clipped by 5 bases and J by 5 bases, with 16 bases between them. The CDR3 extends over 15 amino acids. CDR3 coding DNA: TGTGCCAGCAGCCTGGGGGGTCGGACACACAATGAGCAGTTCTTC. Amino acid sequence: CASSLGGRTHNEQFF.

The J gene is TRBJ2-3, the V gene TRBV5-1; tentatively, D is TRBD1 or TRBD2 (5 bases each). The CDR3 spans 17 residues. The germline gives CDR1 SGHRS, CDR2 YFSETQ. Trimming shortened V by 0 bases and J by 1 base, and 15 bases separated the two germline ends. The CDR3 DNA sequence: TGCGCCAGCAGCTTGGGATCCGGGGCCTTGGGCACAGATACGCAGTATTTT. It is translated as CASSLGSGALGTDTQYF.

This clone has only one observation. The rearrangement joins TRBV9 to TRBJ2-7; D is possibly TRBD1 (6 bases). The germline CDR1 and CDR2 sequences are SGDLS and YYNGEE. The V end was cut by 2 bases, the J end by 1 base, with 10 bases between. The CDR3 loop spans 14 amino acids. The CDR3 is CASSVGTLSYEQYF. The CDR3 DNA is TGTGCCAGCAGCGTCGGGACACTATCCTACGAGCAGTACTTC. The variable domain in full, completed from reference TRBV9 and TRBJ2-7, reads DSGVTQTPKHLITATGQRVTLRCSPRSGDLSVYWYQQSLDQGLQFLIQYYNGEERAKGNILERFSAQQFPDLHSELNLSSLELGDSALYFCASSVGTLSYEQYFGPGTRLTVT.

In nucleotides, the CDR3 is TGTGCCAGCAGCAAAACGGGACTAGCGGGACTCGCCTACAATGAGCAGTTCTTC. It specifies CASSKTGLAGLAYNEQFF. This sequence joins TRBV7-2 and TRBJ2-1; 13 nucleotides match TRBD2. The ends lost 5 bases at V and 2 bases at J; junction bases unmatched: 9. CDR1 SGHTA and CDR2 FQGNSA come from the germline V gene. This CDR3 has 18 amino acids.

J is TRBJ2-3 and V is TRBV13, with TRBD2 as a possible D gene (5 bases). The V gene's germline CDR1 is PRHDT and CDR2 FYEKMQ (reference sequence). This CDR3 region has 16 residues. With 2 bases removed from V and 0 bases from J, the gap between germline ends came to 12 bases. CDR3 sequence reads: CASSLRLAPSTDTQYF. The CDR3 bases are TGTGCCAGCAGCTTACGCTTAGCGCCTAGCACAGATACGCAGTATTTT.

The chain recombines TRBV11-2 with TRBJ1-6, with 10 bases identical to TRBD1. Trimming at V came to 5 bases and at J to 10 bases, leaving 8 bases not matched to a gene. Germline lookup yields CDR1 SGHAT and CDR2 FQNNGV. This CDR3 spans 15 amino acids. The chain's CDR3 is CASSIRQGAGSPLHF. The CDR3 DNA sequence: TGTGCCAGCAGCATTAGACAGGGGGCGGGATCACCCCTCCACTTT.

This clone appeared a few times. The V call is TRBV9, the J call TRBJ1-2, with unresolved D. Per germline, CDR1 SGDLS and CDR2 YYNGEE. The germline V and J ends were trimmed by 2 bases and 4 bases, with 9 bases remaining between them. The CDR3 sequence is 13 residues long. CDR3 coding DNA: TGTGCCAGCAGCGTCGGACGGCCCTATGGCTACACCTTC. Its translation is CASSVGRPYGYTF.

V usage is TRBV25-1 and J usage is TRBJ2-2; 7 positions agree with TRBD1. V lost 4 bases to trimming and J lost 2 bases; unmatched junction nucleotides: 1. CDR3 length: 14 residues. Germline assignment: CDR1 MGHDK and CDR2 SYGVNS. As DNA, the CDR3 is TGTGCCAGCAGTGGACAGGGTAACACCGGGGAGCTGTTTTTT. Translating it yields CASSGQGNTGELFF.

The chain couples TRBV3-1 (or the pseudogene TRBV3-2) to TRBJ2-7; TRBD1 agrees at 9 bases. Germline V CDR1 and CDR2: LGHDT, YNNKEL (reference sequence). V lost 3 bases to trimming and J lost 2 bases; unmatched junction nucleotides: 8. The CDR3 is 16 residues long. The CDR3 here is CASSQSIGQGTYEQYF. CDR3 in DNA: TGTGCCAGCAGCCAGAGTATAGGACAGGGGACCTACGAGCAGTACTTC.

This clone was seen more than once but under ten times. The genes are TRBV11-3 and TRBJ2-1; no clear D gene. The CDR3 has 14 residues. Trimming removed 4 bases at V and 7 bases at J, with 14 bases between. Germline lookup yields CDR1 SGHNT and CDR2 YENEEA. CDR3 nucleotides: TGTGCCAGCAGCTATTGGGCCCAGCTAAATGAGCAGTTCTTC. Translation gives CASSYWAQLNEQFF. The full variable domain, in which reference TRBV11-3 and TRBJ2-1 provide the parts outside the CDR3, is EAGVVQSPRYKIIEKKQPVAFWCNPISGHNTLYWYLQNLGQGPELLIRYENEEAVDDSQLPKDRFSAERLKGVDSTLKIQPAELGDSAVYLCASSYWAQLNEQFFGPGTRLTVL.

As DNA, the CDR3 is TGTGCCAGCTCACCCGACGACGGCGAGCAGTACTTC. This codes for CASSPDDGEQYF. The chain links TRBV18 to TRBJ2-7, with unresolved D. The germline V gene encodes CDR1 KGHSH and CDR2 LQKENI. The V gene lost 3 bases and the J gene lost 6 bases, with 9 bases spanning the gap. The CDR3 sequence is 12 residues long.

CDR3 DNA sequence: TGCGCCAGCAGCCTCAATCCAGACGCGAACACCGGGGAGCTGTTTTTT. It translates to CASSLNPDANTGELFF. J is TRBJ2-2 and V is TRBV4-3; no reliable D call. V shed 4 bases and J shed 0 bases, with 12 bases lying between them. The CDR3 has 16 amino acids. From germline, CDR1 is LGHNA and CDR2 YSLEER.

The J gene is TRBJ1-2, the V gene TRBV3-1 (or the pseudogene TRBV3-2); a possible D gene is TRBD1 (5 bases). The germline V gene encodes CDR1 LGHDT and CDR2 YNNKEL (reference sequence). The CDR3 length is 12 residues. Trimming removed 1 base at V and 6 bases at J, with 6 bases between. In DNA form, the CDR3 reads TGTGCCAGCAGCCAAGGCAGGGATGGCTACACCTTC. It translates to CASSQGRDGYTF.

This clone was detected once. V usage is TRBV7-8 and J usage is TRBJ1-3; D is perhaps TRBD1 (5 bases). The CDR3 sequence is 15 residues long. The V gene lost 1 base and the J gene lost 0 bases, with 7 bases spanning the gap. Per germline, CDR1 SGHVS and CDR2 FQNEAQ. CDR3 sequence reads: CASSLEGSSGNTIYF. The DNA for the CDR3 is TGTGCCAGCAGCTTAGAGGGGAGCTCTGGAAACACCATATATTTT.

This clone was picked up a small number of times. The chain recombines TRBV9 with TRBJ1-6; D unresolved. The germline V gene has CDR1 SGDLS and CDR2 YYNGEE. Trimming cost V 3 bases and J 0 bases, with 10 bases left between them. The CDR3 contains 16 residues. Here the CDR3 reads CASSGPGHSYNSPLHF. The CDR3 DNA is TGTGCCAGCAGCGGCCCAGGCCACTCCTATAATTCACCCCTCCACTTT.

The V gene is TRBV11-2, the J gene TRBJ2-2; D is possibly TRBD2 (7 bases). The CDR3 spans 15 residues. Per the germline V gene, CDR1 is SGHAT and CDR2 is FQNNGV. With 5 bases removed from V and 0 bases from J, the gap between germline ends came to 10 bases. CDR3 nucleotides: TGTGCCAGCAGCGCGGGGGCCACGAACACCGGGGAGCTGTTTTTT. It codes for CASSAGATNTGELFF.

This clone was recorded a few times. This sequence joins TRBV7-9 and TRBJ2-1; 11 positions match TRBD2. The CDR3 runs 15 residues. Germline values: CDR1 SEHNR, CDR2 FQNEAQ (reference sequence). Trimming took 5 bases from V and 7 from J; bases not matched to a gene: 7. The CDR3 nucleotides are TGTGCCAGCAGCCCCACTAGCGGGAGCAGGAATGAGCAGTTCTTC. Its protein is CASSPTSGSRNEQFF.

This clone was found a few times. The rearrangement joins TRBV5-1 to TRBJ2-5, with TRBD2 identical over 9 bases. The CDR3 contains 14 residues. Trimming took 4 bases from V and 4 from J; bases not matched to a gene: 5. The germline CDR1 and CDR2 sequences are SGHRS and YFSETQ. Here the CDR3 reads CASSTWTSAETQYF. Written as DNA, the CDR3 is TGCGCCAGCAGCACATGGACTAGCGCAGAGACCCAGTACTTC.

The chain joins TRBV5-8 to TRBJ2-7; no firm D call. V lost 5 bases and J lost 2, with 8 bases in between. CDR1 and CDR2 from the germline V gene are SGHTS and YDEGEE. CDR3 length: 12 residues. CDR3: CASRRSPYEQYF. For the CDR3, the DNA is TGTGCCAGCAGGCGGTCCCCCTACGAGCAGTACTTC.

CDR3 nucleotide sequence: TGTGCCAGAAGCTCGAAACATCCTAGCACAGATACGCAGTATTTT. It specifies CARSSKHPSTDTQYF. The J gene is TRBJ2-3, the V gene TRBV5-3; no definite D call. TRBV5-3 is classed as an ORF, of uncertain function. This CDR3 comprises 15 residues. Trimming shortened V by 3 bases and J by 0 bases, and 11 bases separated the two germline ends.

The rearrangement links TRBV5-1 to TRBJ2-1, with 11 positions matching TRBD2. Losses at the gene ends were 2 bases for V and 6 bases for J; bases not matched to a gene: 4. This CDR3 is built from 15 residues. Germline V CDR1 and CDR2: SGHRS, YFSETQ. The CDR3 DNA follows: TGCGCCAGCAGCTTTGTAGCGGGAGGGCCCAATGAGCAGTTCTTC. This gives the protein CASSFVAGGPNEQFF. Full variable domain (outside the CDR3, taken from reference TRBV5-1 and TRBJ2-1): KAGVTQTPRYLIKTRGQQVTLSCSPISGHRSVSWYQQTPGQGLQFLFEYFSETQRNKGNFPGRFSGRQFSNSRSEMNVSTLELGDSALYLCASSFVAGGPNEQFFGPGTRLTVL.

The chain couples TRBV30 to TRBJ1-2; TRBD1 is a possible D gene (5 bases). Trimming took off 2 bases at V and 7 bases at J, with 17 bases between the two ends. CDR1 and CDR2 (germline): GTSNPN, SVGIG (reference sequence). This CDR3 spans 14 amino acids. The CDR3 here is CAWSWGTHPSGYTF. As DNA, the CDR3 is TGTGCCTGGAGTTGGGGGACGCATCCTAGTGGCTACACCTTC.

The table lists this clone with a count of one. The rearrangement joins TRBV14 to TRBJ2-5; no definite D call. V lost 5 bases, J lost 4 bases, and 11 bases lay in between. The V gene's germline CDR1 is SGHDN and CDR2 FVKESK. The CDR3 is 13 residues long. The CDR3 nucleotides read TGTGCCAGCAGCGACTTTACGGGAGAGACCCAGTACTTC. Translating gives CASSDFTGETQYF.

The gene calls are TRBV12-3 or TRBV12-4 and TRBJ1-3; D not certain. With 4 bases removed from V and 7 bases from J, the gap between germline ends came to 11 bases. The CDR3 has 13 residues. CDR3 in amino acids: CASSSPPWNTIYF. The CDR3, as DNA: TGTGCCAGCAGTTCCCCGCCATGGAACACCATATATTTT.

The chain uses TRBV12-3 or TRBV12-4 and TRBJ2-1; D gene unclear. Trimming cost V 3 bases and J 10 bases, with 10 bases left between them. This CDR3 contains 12 residues. The CDR3: CASSFPVSEQFF. The CDR3 nucleotides read TGTGCCAGCAGTTTCCCCGTTAGCGAGCAGTTCTTC.

J is TRBJ1-1 and V is TRBV12-5; D is ambiguous. Between the trimmed V and J ends, which lost 1 base and 1 base, there was a span of 4 bases. There are 13 residues in the CDR3. The germline CDR1 and CDR2 sequences are LGHNT and FRNRAP. CDR3 in amino acids: CASGLGGNTEAFF. The CDR3 nucleotides are TGTGCTAGTGGTTTGGGTGGGAACACTGAAGCTTTCTTT.

The chain is built from TRBV7-2 and TRBJ1-5, with D unclear. The V end was cut by 4 bases, the J end by 5 bases, with 6 bases between. This CDR3 has 12 amino acids. CDR1 is SGHTA and CDR2 is FQGNSA in the germline V gene. The CDR3 nucleotides read TGTGCCAGCAGCTCGTCGCATCAGCCCCAGCATTTT. Protein product: CASSSSHQPQHF.

The chain is built from TRBV2 and TRBJ1-6; 8 bases map to TRBD1. The junction had 7 bases not matched to a gene; V was cut back by 6 bases and J by 0 bases. Per germline, CDR1 SNHLY and CDR2 FYNNEI. The CDR3 length is 17 residues. CDR3 loop: CASRPDRGSSYNSPLHF. The CDR3, as DNA: TGTGCCAGCAGGCCTGACAGGGGAAGCTCCTATAATTCACCCCTCCACTTT.